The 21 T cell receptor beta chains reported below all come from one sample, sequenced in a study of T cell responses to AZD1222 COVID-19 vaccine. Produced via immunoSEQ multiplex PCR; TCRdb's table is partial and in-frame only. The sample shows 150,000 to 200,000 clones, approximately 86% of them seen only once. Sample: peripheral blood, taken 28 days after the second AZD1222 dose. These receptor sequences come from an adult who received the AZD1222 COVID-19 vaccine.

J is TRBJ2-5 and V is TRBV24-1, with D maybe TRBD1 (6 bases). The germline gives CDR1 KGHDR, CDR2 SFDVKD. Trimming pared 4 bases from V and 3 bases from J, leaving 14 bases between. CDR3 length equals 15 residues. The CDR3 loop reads CATSDPQGPEETQYF. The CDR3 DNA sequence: TGTGCCACCAGTGACCCGCAGGGGCCCGAAGAGACCCAGTACTTC.

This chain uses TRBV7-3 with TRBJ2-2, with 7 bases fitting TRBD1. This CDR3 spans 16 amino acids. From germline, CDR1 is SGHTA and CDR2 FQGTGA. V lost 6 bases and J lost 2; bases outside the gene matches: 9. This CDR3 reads CASRDPGQPNTGELFF. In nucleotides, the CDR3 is TGTGCCAGCAGAGATCCGGGACAGCCAAACACCGGGGAGCTGTTTTTT.

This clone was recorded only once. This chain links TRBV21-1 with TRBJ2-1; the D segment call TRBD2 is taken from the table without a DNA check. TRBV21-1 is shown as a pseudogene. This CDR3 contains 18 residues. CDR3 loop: CASIFKGLWRGGSTEQFF. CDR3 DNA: TGTGCCAGCATCTTCAAAGGGCTTTGGCGGGGGGGCTCAACTGAGCAGTTCTTC.

CDR3 coding DNA: TGTGCCAGCAGCCCAGCGCACGAGCAGTACTTC. Translation gives CASSPAHEQYF. V gene TRBV5-5 combines with J gene TRBJ2-7; D gene unclear. V gave up 4 bases and J gave up 5 bases, with 7 bases separating them. Germline lookup yields CDR1 SGHKS and CDR2 YYEKEE (reference sequence). This CDR3 has 11 residues.

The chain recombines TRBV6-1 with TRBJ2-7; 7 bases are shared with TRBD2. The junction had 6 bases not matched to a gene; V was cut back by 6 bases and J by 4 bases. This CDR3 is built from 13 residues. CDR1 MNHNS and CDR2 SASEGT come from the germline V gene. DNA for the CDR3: TGTGCCAGCAGGCTACCGGGGGGATACGAGCAGTACTTC. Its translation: CASRLPGGYEQYF.

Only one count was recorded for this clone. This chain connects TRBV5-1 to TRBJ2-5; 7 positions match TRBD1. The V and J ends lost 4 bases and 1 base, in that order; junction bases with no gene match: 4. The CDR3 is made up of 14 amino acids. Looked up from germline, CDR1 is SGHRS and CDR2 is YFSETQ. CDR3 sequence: CASSPGDSQETQYF. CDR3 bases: TGCGCCAGCAGCCCCGGGGACAGCCAAGAGACCCAGTACTTC. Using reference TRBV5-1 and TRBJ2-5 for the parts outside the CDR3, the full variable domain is KAGVTQTPRYLIKTRGQQVTLSCSPISGHRSVSWYQQTPGQGLQFLFEYFSETQRNKGNFPGRFSGRQFSNSRSEMNVSTLELGDSALYLCASSPGDSQETQYFGPGTRLLVL.

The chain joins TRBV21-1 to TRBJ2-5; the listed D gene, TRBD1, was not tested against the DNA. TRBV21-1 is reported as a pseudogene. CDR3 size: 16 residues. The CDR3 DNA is TGTGCCAGTAGCAAAGGAGCGGGGGACAGGGAGGAGACCCAGTACTTC. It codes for CASSKGAGDREETQYF.

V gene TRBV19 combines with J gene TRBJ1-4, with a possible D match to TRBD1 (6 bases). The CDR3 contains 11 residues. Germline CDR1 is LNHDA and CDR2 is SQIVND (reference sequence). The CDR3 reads CGTEDNEKLFF. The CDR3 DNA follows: TGTGGGACAGAAGATAATGAAAAACTGTTTTTT.

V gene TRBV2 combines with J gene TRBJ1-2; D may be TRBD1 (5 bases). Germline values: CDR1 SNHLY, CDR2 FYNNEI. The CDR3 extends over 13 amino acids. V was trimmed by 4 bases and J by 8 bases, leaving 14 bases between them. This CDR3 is CASSARGTGGYTF. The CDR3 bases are TGTGCCAGCAGTGCCCGGGGGACGGGGGGCTACACCTTC.

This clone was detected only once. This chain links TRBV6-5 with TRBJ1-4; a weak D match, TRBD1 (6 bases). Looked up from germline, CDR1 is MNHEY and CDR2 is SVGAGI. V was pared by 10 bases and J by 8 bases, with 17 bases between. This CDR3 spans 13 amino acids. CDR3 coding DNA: TGTGCCACCCGCCCTACAGGGAGGGAAAAACTGTTTTTT. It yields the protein CATRPTGREKLFF.

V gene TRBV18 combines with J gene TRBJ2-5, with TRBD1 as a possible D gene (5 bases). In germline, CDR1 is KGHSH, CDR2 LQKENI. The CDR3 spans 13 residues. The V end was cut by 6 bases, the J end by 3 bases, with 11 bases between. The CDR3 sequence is CASSNPTEETQYF. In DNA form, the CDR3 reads TGTGCCAGCTCGAACCCGACAGAAGAGACCCAGTACTTC.

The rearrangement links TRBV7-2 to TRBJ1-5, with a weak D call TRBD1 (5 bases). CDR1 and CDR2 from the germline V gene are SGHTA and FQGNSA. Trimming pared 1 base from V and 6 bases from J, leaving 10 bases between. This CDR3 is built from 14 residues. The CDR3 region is CASSLGRAPQPQHF. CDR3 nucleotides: TGTGCCAGCAGCTTAGGCAGGGCACCTCAGCCCCAGCATTTT. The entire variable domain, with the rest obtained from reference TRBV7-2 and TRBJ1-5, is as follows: GAGVSQSPSNKVTEKGKDVELRCDPISGHTALYWYRQSLGQGLEFLIYFQGNSAPDKSGLPSDRFSAERTGGSVSTLTIQRTQQEDSAVYLCASSLGRAPQPQHFGDGTRLSIL.

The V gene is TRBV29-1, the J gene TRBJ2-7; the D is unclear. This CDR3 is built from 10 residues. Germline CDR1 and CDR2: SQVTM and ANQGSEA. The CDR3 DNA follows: TGCGCCGCAGGCGACTACGAGCAGTACTTC. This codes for CAAGDYEQYF.

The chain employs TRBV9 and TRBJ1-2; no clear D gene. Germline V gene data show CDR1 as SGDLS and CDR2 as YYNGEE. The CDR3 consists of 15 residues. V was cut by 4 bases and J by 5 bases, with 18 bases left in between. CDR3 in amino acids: CASSTTTSRNYGYTF. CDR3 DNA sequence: TGTGCCAGCAGCACCACGACAAGCAGGAATTATGGCTACACCTTC.

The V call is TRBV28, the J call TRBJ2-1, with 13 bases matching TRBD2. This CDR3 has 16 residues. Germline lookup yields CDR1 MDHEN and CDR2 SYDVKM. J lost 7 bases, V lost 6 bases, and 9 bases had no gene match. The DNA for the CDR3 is TGTGCCAGCAGCCGAATACTAGCGGGGGGGCGGAATGAGCAGTTCTTC. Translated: CASSRILAGGRNEQFF.

Here the CDR3 DNA reads TGTGCCTGGACCGCCTGGGGAGTAGAAGCTTTCTTT. Amino acid sequence: CAWTAWGVEAFF. The J gene is TRBJ1-1, the V gene TRBV30, with unresolved D. Germline V gene lookup returns CDR1 GTSNPN and CDR2 SVGIG (reference sequence). This CDR3 is 12 amino acids long. Trimming cost V 4 bases and J 8 bases, with 14 bases left between them.

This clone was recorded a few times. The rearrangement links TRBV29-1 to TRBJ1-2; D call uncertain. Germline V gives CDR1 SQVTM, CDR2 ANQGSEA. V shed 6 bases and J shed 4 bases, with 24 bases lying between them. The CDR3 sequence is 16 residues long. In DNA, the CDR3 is TGCAGCGTCCCAACCGGCGGGCAACCCTCTGGCTATGGCTACACCTTC. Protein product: CSVPTGGQPSGYGYTF.

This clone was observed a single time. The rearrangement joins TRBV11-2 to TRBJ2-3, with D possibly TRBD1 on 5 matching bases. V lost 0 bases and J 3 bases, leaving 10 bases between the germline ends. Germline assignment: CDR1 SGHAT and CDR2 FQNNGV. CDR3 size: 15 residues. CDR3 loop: CASSLEGLGTDTQYF. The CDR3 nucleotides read TGTGCCAGCAGCTTAGAGGGGCTCGGGACAGATACGCAGTATTTT. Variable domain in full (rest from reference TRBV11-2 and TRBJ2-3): EAGVAQSPRYKIIEKRQSVAFWCNPISGHATLYWYQQILGQGPKLLIQFQNNGVVDDSQLPKDRFSAERLKGVDSTLKIQPAKLEDSAVYLCASSLEGLGTDTQYFGPGTRLTVL.

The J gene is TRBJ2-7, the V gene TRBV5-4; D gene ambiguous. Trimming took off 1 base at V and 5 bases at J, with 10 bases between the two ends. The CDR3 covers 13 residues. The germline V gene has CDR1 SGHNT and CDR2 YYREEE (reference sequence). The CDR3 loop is CASSLPPLHEQYF. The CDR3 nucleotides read TGTGCCAGCAGCTTGCCCCCCCTCCACGAGCAGTACTTC.

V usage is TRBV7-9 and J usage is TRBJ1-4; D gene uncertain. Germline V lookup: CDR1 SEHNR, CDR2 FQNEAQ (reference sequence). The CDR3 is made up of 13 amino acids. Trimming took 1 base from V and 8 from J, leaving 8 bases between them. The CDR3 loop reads CASSLGGGEKLFF. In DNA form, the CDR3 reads TGTGCCAGCAGCTTAGGGGGTGGGGAAAAACTGTTTTTT.

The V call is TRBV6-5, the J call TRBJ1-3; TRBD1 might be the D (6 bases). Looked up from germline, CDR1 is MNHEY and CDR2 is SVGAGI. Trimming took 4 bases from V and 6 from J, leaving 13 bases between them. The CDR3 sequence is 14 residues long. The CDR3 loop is CASSLTGMINTIYF. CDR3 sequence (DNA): TGTGCCAGCAGTTTAACAGGGATGATAAACACCATATATTTT.